Listed here is a single T cell receptor beta chain. TCRdb fed the RT-PCR reads into MiXCR, producing one record per CDR3 protein. The sample records 200,000 to 250,000 distinct CDR3 sequences, about 37% being singletons. The data are from a study of patients and donors after allogeneic stem cell transplantation. This clonotype was sampled from a human donor who was either an allogeneic HSCT recipient or a stem cell or donor lymphocyte infusion donor (not recorded which). It is not recorded whose cells these are; they may come from a transplant donor. Sequencing was done on a sample of blood, either unsorted or a sorted T cell fraction (not recorded which).

The CDR3 DNA sequence: TGTGCCAGCGGAGACAGGGCTGGCAATCAGCCCCAGCATTTT. This translates into CASGDRAGNQPQHF. The rearrangement links TRBV2 to TRBJ1-5, with 7 bases matching TRBD1. CDR1 and CDR2 from the germline V gene are SNHLY and FYNNEI. The CDR3 is 14 residues long. Trimming took 8 bases from V and 2 from J; bases not matched to a gene: 6.